The 30 T cell receptor beta chains below come from one sample, sequenced in a study of long-term antiretroviral therapy in people with HIV. immunoSEQ v3.0 was run at survey level. Sequencing was performed with immunoSEQ multiplex PCR; in TCRdb, only in-frame clones are kept and a portion is missing. The sample yields fewer than 20,000 clones, 70% to 90% seen once. Sample: unsorted PBMCs, taken 0.3 years before starting antiretroviral therapy. The receptors derive from a man aged 45-65 years with HIV.

This clone was found a few times. The chain recombines TRBV5-1 with TRBJ1-4, with D uncertain. Germline CDR1 is SGHRS and CDR2 is YFSETQ. Between the trimmed V and J ends, which lost 5 bases and 4 bases, there was a span of 15 bases. The CDR3 loop spans 15 amino acids. The CDR3 DNA reads TGCGCCAGCAGAGAAGGACCCACAGTTAATGAAAAACTGTTTTTT. Translated, it gives CASREGPTVNEKLFF.

The chain employs TRBV2 and TRBJ2-3; 8 bases line up with TRBD1. The junction had 7 bases not matched to a gene; V was cut back by 11 bases and J by 3 bases. The CDR3 has 13 residues. Germline V gene sequence: CDR1 SNHLY, CDR2 FYNNEI. DNA for the CDR3: TGTGCCCCCCAGGACAGGGAAACAGATACGCAGTATTTT. This encodes CAPQDRETDTQYF.

This chain connects TRBV5-1 to TRBJ1-1; no clear D. Germline V gene lookup returns CDR1 SGHRS and CDR2 YFSETQ. The CDR3 has 13 residues. Between the trimmed V and J ends, which lost 2 bases and 3 bases, there was a span of 8 bases. CDR3 in amino acids: CASSFSTYTEAFF. The CDR3 DNA reads as TGCGCCAGCAGCTTCAGTACGTACACTGAAGCTTTCTTT.

CDR3 bases: TGTGCCAGCAGTGAAGCTTTCGGACTAGCGGGAGATGTGTTCTTC. It encodes CASSEAFGLAGDVFF. This rearrangement joins TRBV6-1 to TRBJ2-1; 13 nucleotides match TRBD2. The V and J ends lost 0 bases and 15 bases, in that order; junction bases with no gene match: 8. Germline CDR1 is MNHNS and CDR2 is SASEGT. The CDR3 spans 15 residues.

The sample holds one count of this clone. The V gene is TRBV28, the J gene TRBJ1-2; TRBD1 matches at 7 bases. V gave up 5 bases and J gave up 4 bases; unmatched junction bases: 19. This CDR3 is 18 amino acids long. Germline V gene data show CDR1 as MDHEN and CDR2 as SYDVKM. CDR3 in amino acids: CASSRPGDSAWFGYGYTF. CDR3 bases: TGTGCCAGCAGTAGGCCAGGGGACAGTGCCTGGTTTGGCTATGGCTACACCTTC.

V gene TRBV6-5 combines with J gene TRBJ1-2, with a tentative D call TRBD1 (5 bases). Trimming cost V 2 bases and J 5 bases, with 12 bases left between them. CDR1 MNHEY and CDR2 SVGAGI come from the germline V gene. This CDR3 comprises 14 residues. Here the CDR3 reads CASSYVGGFYGYTF. CDR3 DNA sequence: TGTGCCAGCAGTTACGTCGGGGGGTTTTATGGCTACACCTTC.

The chain uses TRBV10-3 and TRBJ2-7; weak D call: TRBD2 (5 bases). The CDR3 runs to 16 residues. With 4 bases removed from V and 2 bases from J, the gap between germline ends came to 18 bases. Germline V gives CDR1 ENHRY, CDR2 SYGVKD. CDR3: CAISGNTRGIAYEQYF. The CDR3, as DNA: TGTGCCATCAGTGGAAACACGAGAGGGATCGCCTACGAGCAGTACTTC.

The chain couples TRBV7-2 to TRBJ1-2; D is unclear. Trimming pared 1 base from V and 3 bases from J, leaving 21 bases between. The CDR3 spans 18 residues. Germline-derived CDR1 and CDR2 are SGHTA and FQGNSA. CDR3 sequence (DNA): TGTGCCAGCAGCTTAGGCCCCCCCTTGATGACTGGAGACTATGGCTACACCTTC. Encoded protein: CASSLGPPLMTGDYGYTF.

This chain links TRBV6-4 with TRBJ2-1; D is uncertain. Trimming took off 3 bases at V and 0 bases at J, with 12 bases between the two ends. Per the germline V gene, CDR1 is MRHNA and CDR2 is SNTAGT. The CDR3 extends over 16 amino acids. CDR3 DNA sequence: TGTGCCAGCAGTGATCTCGTGGGCGGCTCCTACAATGAGCAGTTCTTC. Encoded protein: CASSDLVGGSYNEQFF.

The chain has TRBV28 and TRBJ2-1; 12 bases are a match to TRBD2. The germline CDR1 and CDR2 sequences are MDHEN and SYDVKM. The CDR3 length is 15 residues. V lost 5 bases to trimming and J lost 9 bases; unmatched junction nucleotides: 8. The CDR3 loop is CASSGVLAGGGEQFF. The CDR3 nucleotides are TGTGCCAGCAGTGGGGTACTAGCGGGAGGAGGTGAGCAGTTCTTC.

The chain combines TRBV11-1 with TRBJ2-2; no firm D call. In germline, CDR1 is SGHAT, CDR2 FQDESV (reference sequence). V lost 2 bases, J lost 2 bases, and 12 bases lay in between. CDR3 size: 16 residues. The CDR3 protein is CASSLSREGNTGELFF. In DNA, the CDR3 is TGTGCCAGCAGCTTATCTAGGGAAGGCAACACCGGGGAGCTGTTTTTT.

The chain carries TRBV7-2 and TRBJ2-3, with D unresolved. V was shortened by 5 bases and J by 1 base, with 10 bases between the two germline ends. The CDR3 is 14 amino acids. The V gene's germline CDR1 is SGHTA and CDR2 FQGNSA. CDR3 DNA sequence: TGTGCCAGCAGCCTACGAGGAGGCACAGATACGCAGTATTTT. Amino acid sequence: CASSLRGGTDTQYF. The variable domain in full, with the rest retrieved from reference TRBV7-2 and TRBJ2-3, is GAGVSQSPSNKVTEKGKDVELRCDPISGHTALYWYRQSLGQGLEFLIYFQGNSAPDKSGLPSDRFSAERTGGSVSTLTIQRTQQEDSAVYLCASSLRGGTDTQYFGPGTRLTVL.

The CDR3 sequence: CASSYGGSSPLHF. For the CDR3, the DNA is TGTGCCAGCAGTTACGGGGGGAGCTCACCCCTCCACTTT. The chain is built from TRBV6-6 and TRBJ1-6, with D perhaps TRBD1 (5 bases). CDR3 size: 13 residues. Germline V gives CDR1 MNHNY, CDR2 SVGAGI (reference sequence). The V and J ends lost 2 bases and 10 bases respectively, with 9 bases between them.

The chain uses TRBV19 and TRBJ2-1; D is perhaps TRBD2 (6 bases). Trimming pared 6 bases from V and 0 bases from J, leaving 15 bases between. CDR1 and CDR2 from the germline V gene are LNHDA and SQIVND (reference sequence). This CDR3 spans 16 amino acids. CDR3 amino acids: CASSRSLASSYNEQFF. CDR3 DNA: TGTGCCAGTAGCAGAAGTCTAGCGAGCTCCTACAATGAGCAGTTCTTC.

Written as DNA, the CDR3 is TGCGCCAGCAGCCAACAGCCCACGGATACGCAGTATTTT. Translation: CASSQQPTDTQYF. The V and J genes are TRBV4-1 and TRBJ2-3; D gene unclear. Germline CDR1 is MGHRA and CDR2 is YSYEKL. V gave up 2 bases and J gave up 6 bases, with 9 bases separating them. The CDR3 has 13 amino acids.

The chain combines TRBV5-4 with TRBJ2-1, with TRBD1 matching 8 bases. CDR3 length: 14 amino acids. The germline V gene has CDR1 SGHNT and CDR2 YYREEE (reference sequence). The J segment lost 8 bases and the V segment lost 4 bases, leaving 8 bases of the junction unmatched. The CDR3 nucleotides read TGTGCCAGCAGCCCGGGACAGGCCATAGATGAGCAGTTCTTC. As protein: CASSPGQAIDEQFF.

The chain carries TRBV11-1 and TRBJ2-7; 7 nucleotides agree with TRBD2. CDR3 length: 14 residues. CDR1 is SGHAT and CDR2 is FQDESV in the germline V gene (reference sequence). V dropped 3 bases and J dropped 7; count of bases not matched to a gene: 9. CDR3 sequence reads: CASSFRGAGREQYF. The CDR3 DNA follows: TGTGCCAGCAGCTTTCGGGGAGCGGGGCGGGAGCAGTACTTC.

The V call is TRBV5-1, the J call TRBJ1-4; weak D call: TRBD1 (5 bases). CDR3 length: 16 amino acids. Germline V lookup: CDR1 SGHRS, CDR2 YFSETQ. The V end lost 4 bases, the J end lost 6 bases, and 19 bases lay between the germline ends. The CDR3 region is CASSSRQGAVDEKLFF. The CDR3 region has the DNA TGCGCCAGCAGCAGCCGACAAGGGGCGGTCGATGAAAAACTGTTTTTT.

The chain uses TRBV5-1 and TRBJ2-7; 8 bases line up with TRBD1. Germline trimming cut 2 bases from V and 7 bases from J; bases unmatched to any gene: 8. Germline loops: CDR1 SGHRS, CDR2 YFSETQ. The CDR3 runs to 14 residues. The CDR3 DNA sequence: TGCGCCAGCAGCTTCGATTGGGACAGGCCTGAGCAGTACTTC. Encoded protein: CASSFDWDRPEQYF.

The V and J genes are TRBV19 and TRBJ2-6; 8 nucleotides align to TRBD1. With 10 bases clipped from V and 4 bases from J, the junction kept 6 bases outside the gene matches. CDR1 is LNHDA and CDR2 is SQIVND in the germline V gene (reference sequence). The CDR3 spans 14 residues. The CDR3 DNA sequence: TGTGCCACGGAGGGACAGGAGGGGGCCAACGTCCTGACTTTC. It yields the protein CATEGQEGANVLTF.

V usage is TRBV27 and J usage is TRBJ1-1, with D possibly being TRBD1 (6 bases). CDR1 is MNHEY, CDR2 SMNVEV, per germline (reference sequence). The CDR3 sequence is 16 residues long. Between the trimmed V and J ends, which lost 3 bases and 3 bases, there was a span of 17 bases. CDR3 nucleotide sequence: TGTGCCAGCAGTTTCTACCCCCCGGACAGATACACTGAAGCTTTCTTT. Its protein product is CASSFYPPDRYTEAFF.

The sample holds one count of this clone. The V call is TRBV10-1, the J call TRBJ2-1; D possibly corresponds to TRBD2 (6 bases). This CDR3 region has 16 residues. V lost 3 bases to trimming and J lost 0 bases, with 12 bases between them. The germline CDR1 and CDR2 sequences are WNHNN and SYGVQD (reference sequence). The CDR3 region has the DNA TGCGCCAGCAGTGAAGCTAGCGCCCGCTCCTACAATGAGCAGTTCTTC. This gives the protein CASSEASARSYNEQFF.

This chain uses TRBV19 with TRBJ2-2; 8 bases map to TRBD1. Germline CDR1 reads LNHDA; CDR2 reads SQIVND (reference sequence). This CDR3 comprises 13 residues. The CDR3 is CATDRANTGELFF. The CDR3 DNA sequence: TGTGCGACGGACAGGGCCAACACCGGGGAGCTGTTTTTT.

This chain links TRBV6-5 with TRBJ1-1; D may be TRBD1 (6 bases). Germline CDR1 and CDR2: MNHEY and SVGAGI. V was shortened by 0 bases and J by 3 bases, with 11 bases between the two germline ends. The CDR3 length is 15 residues. The chain's CDR3 is CASSYSYTGYTEAFF. The CDR3 DNA is TGTGCCAGCAGTTACTCATATACAGGGTACACTGAAGCTTTCTTT.

This clone appeared a few times. This chain joins TRBV28 and TRBJ2-5, with 7 bases fitting TRBD1. CDR3 length: 14 amino acids. CDR1 and CDR2 (germline): MDHEN, SYDVKM. V was pared by 8 bases and J by 3 bases, with 9 bases of the junction left unmatched. Here the CDR3 DNA reads TGTGCCAGCGGGATCGGGGACAGCAAAGAGACCCAGTACTTC. It is translated as CASGIGDSKETQYF. The full variable domain, in which reference TRBV28 and TRBJ2-5 provide the parts outside the CDR3, is DVKVTQSSRYLVKRTGEKVFLECVQDMDHENMFWYRQDPGLGLRLIYFSYDVKMKEKGDIPEGYSVSREKKERFSLILESASTNQTSMYLCASGIGDSKETQYFGPGTRLLVL.

This rearrangement joins TRBV4-1 to TRBJ2-1; D call uncertain. The CDR3 loop spans 13 amino acids. V dropped 1 base and J dropped 10 bases, with 11 bases sitting between them. The V gene's germline CDR1 is MGHRA and CDR2 YSYEKL. The CDR3 protein is CASSQGFVREQFF. The CDR3 DNA sequence: TGCGCCAGCAGCCAAGGCTTCGTGCGCGAGCAGTTCTTC.

The chain has TRBV19 and TRBJ2-1; possibly TRBD1 or TRBD2 for D (5 bases each). V was trimmed by 3 bases and J by 8 bases, leaving 17 bases between them. Germline CDR1 is LNHDA and CDR2 is SQIVND (reference sequence). This CDR3 region has 15 residues. CDR3 DNA: TGTGCCAGTAGTATTCCGGCCTTCCTGGGGGATGAGCAGTTCTTC. Translation gives CASSIPAFLGDEQFF.

The J gene is TRBJ1-3, the V gene TRBV29-1; a weak D match, TRBD1 (5 bases). This CDR3 is built from 14 residues. Trimming pared 7 bases from V and 2 bases from J, leaving 15 bases between. Germline values: CDR1 SQVTM, CDR2 ANQGSEA. CDR3 coding DNA: TGCAGCGCCGGACACGGGGATGCTGGAAACACCATATATTTT. Its protein product is CSAGHGDAGNTIYF.

This sequence joins TRBV7-6 and TRBJ2-3; D not certain. This CDR3 contains 16 residues. Germline lookup yields CDR1 SGHVS and CDR2 FNYEAQ. Trimming took off 1 base at V and 2 bases at J, with 13 bases between the two ends. CDR3 DNA: TGTGCCAGCAGCTTAGGCGCAGGACCCCACACAGATACGCAGTATTTT. Protein sequence: CASSLGAGPHTDTQYF.

The J gene is TRBJ1-1, the V gene TRBV18; 8 positions agree with TRBD1. V lost 3 bases and J lost 4; bases outside the gene matches: 4. Germline CDR1 and CDR2: KGHSH and LQKENI. This CDR3 has 14 amino acids. In DNA, the CDR3 is TGTGCCAGCTCACCGGGTCAGGGGGCCACTGAAGCTTTCTTT. The encoded protein is CASSPGQGATEAFF.